The clone carrying this T cell receptor (beta chain) was found a few times. Its antigen is unidentified. cDNA carried unique molecular identifiers, and a universal primer site was added by template switching. TCRdb reprocessed the 5' RACE reads via MiXCR and lists one record per CDR3 protein. The sample holds some 500,000 distinct CDR3 sequences, 13% to 15% seen once. Trimming removed 0 bases from V and 4 bases from J; junction bases left unmatched: 3. Germline V gives CDR1 DFQATT, CDR2 SNEGSKA (reference sequence). The CDR3 runs to 15 residues. Healthy Caucasian individuals made up all the donors. This record belongs to a study of identical twins. Study results and caveats: Weaker excess twin sharing was observed in beta out-of-frame sequences.

These data were also filed under a second study, of yellow fever vaccine responses in identical twins.

This TCR was recovered from a woman aged 18-30 years in good health. The source material was CD4+ T cells sorted from blood. The chain couples TRBV20-1 to TRBJ2-2; 9 bases fit TRBD1. CDR3: CSARDTGGGTGELFF. CDR3 coding DNA: TGCAGTGCTAGAGATACAGGGGGCGGCACCGGGGAGCTGTTTTTT.